These T cell receptor beta chains were read from a single sample in a study of blood T cell repertoires in COVID-19. Repertoires were generated with immunoSEQ multiplex PCR, while TCRdb's copy carries only in-frame clones and drops some. This sample has about 21,000 clones, with around four fifths found just once. Sequenced material: peripheral blood. These receptors all come from a human donor in a cohort sampled during active COVID-19. CDR3s include the opening cysteine and the closing phenylalanine or tryptophan.

CDR3 length: 15; V gene: TRBV7-9; CDR3 protein: CASSSPLGGSGGYTF
CDR3 length: 15; V gene: TRBV2; CDR3 protein: CASSGQGLDNSPLHF
CDR3 length: 13; V gene: TRBV4-3; CDR3 protein: CASSQDLGYLAFF
CDR3 length: 12; V gene: TRBV7-2; CDR3 protein: CASRRSSYEQYF
CDR3 length: 13; V gene: TRBV12-3/TRBV12-4; CDR3 protein: CASMGARSSPLHF
CDR3 length: 17; V gene: TRBV4-1; CDR3 protein: CASSQVSGLESSYEQYF
CDR3 length: 14; V gene: TRBV3-1/TRBV3-2; CDR3 protein: CASSHQGLGQPQHF
CDR3 length: 14; V gene: TRBV2; CDR3 protein: CASNHGVRNTEAFF
CDR3 length: 16; V gene: TRBV24-1; CDR3 protein: CATSEISTGGVYGYTF
CDR3 length: 15; V gene: TRBV7-9; CDR3 protein: CASSQRTGYYEKLFF
CDR3 length: 15; V gene: TRBV6-5; CDR3 protein: CASSYRPTGSYEQYF
CDR3 length: 15; V gene: TRBV19; CDR3 protein: CATKGAGPAIQPQHF
CDR3 length: 18; V gene: TRBV4-1; CDR3 protein: CASSHRTERGSYNSPLHF
CDR3 length: 14; V gene: TRBV11-2; CDR3 protein: CASSPQGLLNEQFF
CDR3 length: 19; V gene: TRBV2; CDR3 protein: CASSNTFYRYKSQANVLTF
CDR3 length: 13; V gene: TRBV4-2; CDR3 protein: CASRGLAEETQYF
CDR3 length: 16; V gene: TRBV5-8; CDR3 protein: CASSLEGTGPFYGYTF
CDR3 length: 16; V gene: TRBV20-1; CDR3 protein: CSASELPGTSAYEQYF
CDR3 length: 18; V gene: TRBV9; CDR3 protein: CASSVIAGGPLSTDTQYF
CDR3 length: 14; V gene: TRBV28; CDR3 protein: CAIPDRAGTGELFF
CDR3 length: 12; V gene: TRBV5-1; CDR3 protein: CASRVDTGELFF
CDR3 length: 13; V gene: TRBV12-3/TRBV12-4; CDR3 protein: CASSPGQGNEQFF
CDR3 length: 16; V gene: TRBV28; CDR3 protein: CASSLWSGHPTGELFF
CDR3 length: 11; V gene: TRBV11-2; CDR3 protein: CATGDSYGYTF
CDR3 length: 13; V gene: TRBV29-1; CDR3 protein: CSAGQGTNYGYTF
CDR3 length: 14; V gene: TRBV4-3; CDR3 protein: CASSQERRGEKLFF
CDR3 length: 17; V gene: TRBV21-1; CDR3 protein: CASSRETFSANTGELFF
CDR3 length: 13; V gene: TRBV29-1; CDR3 protein: CSVAPGVNQPQHF
CDR3 length: 13; V gene: TRBV7-2; CDR3 protein: CASSLTLNYGYTF
CDR3 length: 17; V gene: TRBV24-1; CDR3 protein: CATSDTPGSRAGNTIYF
CDR3 length: 15; V gene: TRBV19; CDR3 protein: CASSIYSGDQETQYF
CDR3 length: 14; V gene: TRBV25-1; CDR3 protein: CASSGQGEGGGYTF
CDR3 length: 17; V gene: TRBV6-1; CDR3 protein: CASSELTGQSSNQPQHF
CDR3 length: 16; V gene: TRBV5-8; CDR3 protein: CASSFPGQGPTGELFF
CDR3 length: 15; V gene: TRBV4-3; CDR3 protein: CASSPGGTYSYEQYF
CDR3 length: 14; V gene: TRBV6-2/TRBV6-3; CDR3 protein: CASSHRGHYNEQFF
CDR3 length: 15; V gene: TRBV7-8; CDR3 protein: CASSSGTGAGETQYF
CDR3 length: 13; V gene: TRBV5-4; CDR3 protein: CASTRQGGTEAFF
CDR3 length: 17; V gene: TRBV5-1; CDR3 protein: CASSRGLAGGLTDTQYF
CDR3 length: 13; V gene: TRBV2; CDR3 protein: CASRGTEHSPLHF
CDR3 length: 12; V gene: TRBV7-6; CDR3 protein: CASSSTVNEAFF
CDR3 length: 15; V gene: TRBV2; CDR3 protein: CASSGRTGSNSPLHF
CDR3 length: 19; V gene: TRBV7-2; CDR3 protein: CASSLSRTSGYLAKNIQYF
CDR3 length: 16; V gene: TRBV9; CDR3 protein: CASSVGYRAGTDTQYF
CDR3 length: 16; V gene: TRBV5-5; CDR3 protein: CASSFARGLSNQPQHF